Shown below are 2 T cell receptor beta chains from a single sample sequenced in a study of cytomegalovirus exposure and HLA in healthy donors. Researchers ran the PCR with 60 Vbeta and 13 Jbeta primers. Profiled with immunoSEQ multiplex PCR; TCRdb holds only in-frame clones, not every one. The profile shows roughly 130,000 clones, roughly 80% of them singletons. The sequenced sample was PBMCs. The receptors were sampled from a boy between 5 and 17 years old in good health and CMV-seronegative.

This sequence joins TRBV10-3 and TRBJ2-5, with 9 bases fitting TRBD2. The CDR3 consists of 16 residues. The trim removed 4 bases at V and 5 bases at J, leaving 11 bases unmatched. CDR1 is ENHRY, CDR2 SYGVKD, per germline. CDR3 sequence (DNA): TGTGCCATCAGTGGGGGTGCGGGAGGGCCTATGGAGACCCAGTACTTC. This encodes CAISGGAGGPMETQYF.

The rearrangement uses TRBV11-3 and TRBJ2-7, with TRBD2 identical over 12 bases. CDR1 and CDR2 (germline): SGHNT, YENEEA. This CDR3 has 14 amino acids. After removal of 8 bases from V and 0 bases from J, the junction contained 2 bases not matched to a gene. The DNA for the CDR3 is TGTGCCAGCTCGGGACTAGCGGGCTCCTACGAGCAGTACTTC. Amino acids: CASSGLAGSYEQYF.